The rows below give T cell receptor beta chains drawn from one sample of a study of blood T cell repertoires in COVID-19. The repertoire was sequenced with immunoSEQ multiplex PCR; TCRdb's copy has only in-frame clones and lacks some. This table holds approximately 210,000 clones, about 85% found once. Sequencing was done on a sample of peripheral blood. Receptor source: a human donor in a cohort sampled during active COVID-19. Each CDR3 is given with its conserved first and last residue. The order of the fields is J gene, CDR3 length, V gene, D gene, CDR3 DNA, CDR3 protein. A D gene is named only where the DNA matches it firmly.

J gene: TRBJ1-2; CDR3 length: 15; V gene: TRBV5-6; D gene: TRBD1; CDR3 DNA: TGTGCCAGCAGCTTTCCAGTCGACAGGGGGAGGGGCTACACCTTC; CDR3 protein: CASSFPVDRGRGYTF
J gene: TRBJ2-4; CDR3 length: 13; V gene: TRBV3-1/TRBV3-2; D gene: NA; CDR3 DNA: TGTGCCAGCAGCCTGCTGTGGAGCAACATTCAGTACTTC; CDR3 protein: CASSLLWSNIQYF
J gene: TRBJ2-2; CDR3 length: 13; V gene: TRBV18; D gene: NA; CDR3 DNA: TGTGCCAGCTCACCACCCCCTCCCGGGGAGCTGTTTTTT; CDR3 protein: CASSPPPPGELFF
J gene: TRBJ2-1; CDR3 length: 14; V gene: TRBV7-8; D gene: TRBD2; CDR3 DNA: TGTGCCAGCAGCTTAGCGTCTGCGGGAGCTGAGCAGTTCTTC; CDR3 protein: CASSLASAGAEQFF
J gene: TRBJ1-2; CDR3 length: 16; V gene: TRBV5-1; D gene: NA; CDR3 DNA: TGCGCCAGCAGCTTGGGACAGGCCCCAGCTAACTATGGCTACACCTTC; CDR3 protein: CASSLGQAPANYGYTF
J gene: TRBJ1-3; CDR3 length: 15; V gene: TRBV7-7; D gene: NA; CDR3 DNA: TGTGCTAGCAGCTTGAGGGAGGCTTTCGGAAACACCATATATTTT; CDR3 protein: CASSLREAFGNTIYF
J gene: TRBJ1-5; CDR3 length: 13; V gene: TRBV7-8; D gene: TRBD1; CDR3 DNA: TGTGCCAGCGGACCAGGGGGCTATCAGCCCCAGCATTTT; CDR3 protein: CASGPGGYQPQHF
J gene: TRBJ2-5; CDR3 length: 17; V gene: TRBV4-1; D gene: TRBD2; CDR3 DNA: TGCGCCAGCAGCCAAGTGGTTGGCGGGGGGCTTCGAGAGACCCAGTACTTC; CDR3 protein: CASSQVVGGGLRETQYF
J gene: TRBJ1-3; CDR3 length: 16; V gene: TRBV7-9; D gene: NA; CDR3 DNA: TGTGCCAGCAGCGACACCGGGACAACGAATGGAAACACCATATATTTT; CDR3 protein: CASSDTGTTNGNTIYF
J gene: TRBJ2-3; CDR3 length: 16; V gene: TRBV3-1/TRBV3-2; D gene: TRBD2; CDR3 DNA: TGTGCCAGCAGCCATCGCCGGGGGGGCGGTCGTGATACGCAGTATTTT; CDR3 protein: CASSHRRGGGRDTQYF
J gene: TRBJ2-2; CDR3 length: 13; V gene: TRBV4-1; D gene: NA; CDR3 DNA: TGCGCCAGCAGCCAAGCGTTCGCCGGGGAGCTGTTTTTT; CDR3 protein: CASSQAFAGELFF
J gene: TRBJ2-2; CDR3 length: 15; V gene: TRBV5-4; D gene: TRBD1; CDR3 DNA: TGTGCCAGCAGCTTGGGACAGGGGAACACCGGGGAGCTGTTTTTT; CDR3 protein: CASSLGQGNTGELFF